Below are 32 T cell receptor beta chains sequenced from a single sample in a study of blood T cell repertoires in COVID-19. Method: immunoSEQ multiplex PCR; TCRdb's copy keeps in-frame clones and lacks some. The profile shows a few hundred thousand clones, 90% of them singletons. The sample taken for sequencing was peripheral blood. The receptors were sampled from a woman in her fifties or sixties with COVID-19, enrolled during active disease.

The rearrangement joins TRBV9 to TRBJ1-3; 7 bases are shared with TRBD1. The J segment lost 2 bases and the V segment lost 0 bases, leaving 8 bases of the junction unmatched. Germline CDR1 is SGDLS and CDR2 is YYNGEE. This CDR3 spans 17 amino acids. CDR3 sequence: CASSVATGDSTGNTIYF. Here the CDR3 DNA reads TGTGCCAGCAGCGTAGCTACTGGGGACAGTACTGGAAACACCATATATTTT.

The chain couples TRBV3-1 (or the pseudogene TRBV3-2) to TRBJ1-2, with 8 bases that match TRBD1. The CDR3 is 15 residues long. Germline CDR1 reads LGHDT; CDR2 reads YNNKEL (reference sequence). J gave up 4 bases and V 1 base, and 5 bases lay outside the gene matches. This CDR3 is CASSQAQGASYGYTF. For the CDR3, the DNA is TGTGCCAGCAGCCAAGCGCAGGGGGCATCCTATGGCTACACCTTC.

This chain links TRBV6-5 with TRBJ1-2, with 10 bases aligning to TRBD1. This CDR3 is 16 amino acids long. The V gene end was trimmed by 4 bases and the J gene end by 4 bases; junction bases not matched to a gene: 9. Per germline, CDR1 MNHEY and CDR2 SVGAGI. CDR3 nucleotides: TGTGCCAGCAGTTCCGTCGGGACAGGGGCCGGCTATGGCTACACCTTC. The encoded protein is CASSSVGTGAGYGYTF.

This clone was observed a few times. This sample includes further DNA sequences coding for the same CDR3. The V and J genes are TRBV4-3 and TRBJ2-3, with 8 bases fitting TRBD2. CDR3 length: 14 residues. The germline V gene has CDR1 LGHNA and CDR2 YSLEER. The V and J ends lost 4 bases and 3 bases, in that order; junction bases with no gene match: 3. The CDR3 region has the DNA TGCGCCAGCAGCCTGGCTAGCGGGACAGATACGCAGTATTTT. It is translated as CASSLASGTDTQYF.

A single count supports this clone. The gene calls are TRBV6-2 or TRBV6-3 and TRBJ2-7; 9 bases fit TRBD1. The CDR3 is made up of 14 amino acids. Germline V CDR1 and CDR2: MNHEY, SVGEGT. Germline trimming cut 5 bases from V and 7 bases from J; bases unmatched to any gene: 9. CDR3 loop: CASSRGTGLGEQYF. The CDR3 DNA is TGTGCCAGCAGTCGGGGGACAGGGTTGGGGGAGCAGTACTTC.

The genes are TRBV5-3 and TRBJ2-3; TRBD1 might be the D (7 bases). TRBV5-3 counts as an open reading frame of uncertain function. Trimming pared 3 bases from V and 6 bases from J, leaving 20 bases between. The CDR3 spans 16 residues. The CDR3 region is CARSYSRDRGRDTQYF. For the CDR3, the DNA is TGTGCCAGAAGCTATTCCCGGGACAGAGGGAGGGATACGCAGTATTTT.

As for this clone: The same CDR3 is also encoded by other DNA sequences in this sample. The genes are TRBV7-2 and TRBJ2-7, with 9 bases identical to TRBD1. The CDR3 extends over 15 amino acids. Germline V gene data show CDR1 as SGHTA and CDR2 as FQGNSA. The V gene end was trimmed by 3 bases and the J gene end by 2 bases; junction bases not matched to a gene: 5. The CDR3 coding sequence is TGTGCCAGCAGCTTGGACAGGGGAGAAACCTACGAGCAGTACTTC. Translated: CASSLDRGETYEQYF.

Points on this clone: One base away lies a much larger clone, so this may be a sequencing read error. The same CDR3 arises from other DNA sequences in this sample as well. The V gene is TRBV4-2, the J gene TRBJ2-3, with 13 positions matching TRBD2. Trimming cost V 3 bases and J 2 bases; bases outside gene matches: 8. This CDR3 is built from 18 residues. Germline CDR1 and CDR2: LGHNA and YNFKEQ. For the CDR3, the DNA is TGTGCCAGCAGCCAGGCACTAGCGGGGGGGCCTGACACAGATACGCAGTATTTT. As protein: CASSQALAGGPDTDTQYF.

This clone was seen just once. V is TRBV7-2 and J is TRBJ1-6; D ambiguous. Germline CDR1 reads SGHTA; CDR2 reads FQGNSA. This CDR3 is 14 amino acids long. V was shortened by 2 bases and J by 7 bases, with 9 bases between the two germline ends. For the CDR3, the DNA is TGTGCCAGCAGCTTACGGCGGGGAAATTCACCCCTCCACTTT. It is translated as CASSLRRGNSPLHF. Full variable domain (missing parts from reference TRBV7-2 and TRBJ1-6): GAGVSQSPSNKVTEKGKDVELRCDPISGHTALYWYRQSLGQGLEFLIYFQGNSAPDKSGLPSDRFSAERTGGSVSTLTIQRTQQEDSAVYLCASSLRRGNSPLHFGNGTRLTVT.

The V call is TRBV5-4, the J call TRBJ2-7; 12 nucleotides align to TRBD1. The CDR3 runs to 15 residues. Germline trimming cut 4 bases from V and 5 bases from J; bases unmatched to any gene: 7. Germline CDR1 is SGHNT and CDR2 is YYREEE (reference sequence). The CDR3 here is CASSRDRGQRHEQYF. In nucleotides, the CDR3 is TGTGCCAGCAGCCGGGACAGGGGGCAGAGGCACGAGCAGTACTTC.

CDR3 DNA: TGTGCCAGCAGGTACGCCCCGGGACAGGATGAAAAACTGTTTTTT. This encodes CASRYAPGQDEKLFF. J is TRBJ1-4 and V is TRBV6-1; 8 bases fit TRBD1. CDR1 is MNHNS and CDR2 is SASEGT in the germline V gene. J lost 6 bases, V lost 6 bases, and 9 bases had no gene match. The CDR3 totals 15 residues.

This CDR3 reads CASSFQGSYGYTF. CDR3 DNA sequence: TGTGCCAGCAGCTTCCAGGGGTCCTATGGCTACACCTTC. The rearrangement links TRBV7-2 to TRBJ1-2, with D perhaps TRBD1 (6 bases). This CDR3 is 13 amino acids long. The germline V and J ends were trimmed by 3 bases and 4 bases, with 9 bases remaining between them. Germline V gene sequence: CDR1 SGHTA, CDR2 FQGNSA.

The chain employs TRBV5-4 and TRBJ1-2; 8 bases match TRBD1. J lost 3 bases, V lost 0 bases, and 4 bases had no gene match. The CDR3 extends over 15 amino acids. CDR1 and CDR2 from the germline V gene are SGHNT and YYREEE (reference sequence). The CDR3 reads CASSLGGQADYGYTF. Here the CDR3 DNA reads TGTGCCAGCAGCTTGGGGGGACAGGCGGACTATGGCTACACCTTC.

In its sample, this clone was seen once. The chain uses TRBV5-1 and TRBJ2-3; D is perhaps TRBD2 (6 bases). The ends were cut back, 5 bases at V and 4 bases at J, with 17 bases in the middle. Germline V gene data show CDR1 as SGHRS and CDR2 as YFSETQ. The CDR3 sequence is 15 residues long. The CDR3 protein is CASSRASGSADTQYF. The CDR3 nucleotides are TGCGCCAGCAGTCGGGCGAGCGGGTCGGCAGATACGCAGTATTTT.

This sequence joins TRBV4-3 and TRBJ2-2, with a possible D match to TRBD1 (5 bases). CDR3 length: 15 amino acids. V was pared by 0 bases and J by 6 bases, with 11 bases between. Per germline, CDR1 LGHNA and CDR2 YSLEER. CDR3 amino acids: CASSQDQGRAGELFF. CDR3 nucleotide sequence: TGCGCCAGCAGCCAAGACCAGGGTCGAGCCGGGGAGCTGTTTTTT.

The chain uses TRBV19 and TRBJ1-2, with 8 bases lining up with TRBD1. The CDR3 runs 13 residues. The V gene's germline CDR1 is LNHDA and CDR2 SQIVND (reference sequence). V shed 5 bases, J shed 3 bases, and the junction held 2 bases outside the gene matches. In DNA form, the CDR3 reads TGTGCCAGTAGTCCGGACAGGGACTATGGCTACACCTTC. It is translated as CASSPDRDYGYTF.

The chain carries TRBV10-3 and TRBJ1-5; no clear D. The CDR3 contains 16 residues. V lost 3 bases to trimming and J lost 0 bases, with 12 bases between them. CDR1 is ENHRY and CDR2 is SYGVKD in the germline V gene. CDR3 sequence reads: CAISERGKDSNQPQHF. DNA for the CDR3: TGTGCCATCAGTGAAAGAGGGAAGGATAGCAATCAGCCCCAGCATTTT.

A single count supports this clone. The V gene is TRBV7-2, the J gene TRBJ2-7; 12 bases fit TRBD2. Germline V gives CDR1 SGHTA, CDR2 FQGNSA. The CDR3 sequence is 17 residues long. J was trimmed by 9 bases and V by 0 bases; bases with no gene match: 12. As DNA, the CDR3 is TGTGCCAGCAGCTTAGCCCCCCTGACTAGCGGGGGAACAGTGCAGTACTTC. As protein: CASSLAPLTSGGTVQYF.

The chain links TRBV6-5 to TRBJ2-1; tentatively, D is TRBD2 (6 bases). Trimming removed 5 bases at V and 6 bases at J, with 11 bases between. Germline assignment: CDR1 MNHEY and CDR2 SVGAGI. The CDR3 is 13 amino acids. CDR3 protein: CASSPVGGNEQFF. The DNA of the CDR3 is TGTGCCAGCAGTCCCGTCGGGGGCAATGAGCAGTTCTTC.

The chain recombines TRBV7-9 with TRBJ2-1, with TRBD1 matching 10 bases. The CDR3 totals 17 residues. With V trimmed by 1 base and J by 8 bases, 11 bases remained unmatched. The germline CDR1 and CDR2 sequences are SEHNR and FQNEAQ (reference sequence). CDR3: CASSLVSTDRGRHEQFF. CDR3 coding DNA: TGTGCCAGCAGCTTAGTGAGCACAGACAGGGGGCGGCATGAGCAGTTCTTC.

The chain carries TRBV5-1 and TRBJ2-7, with TRBD1 matching over 7 bases. V was clipped by 0 bases and J by 1 base; unmatched bases: 4. Germline V gene data show CDR1 as SGHRS and CDR2 as YFSETQ. The CDR3 runs 15 residues. CDR3 sequence (DNA): TGCGCCAGCAGCTTGGCCCCGGGACAGTCCTACGAGCAGTACTTC. Translating it yields CASSLAPGQSYEQYF.

The V call is TRBV6-5, the J call TRBJ2-7, with TRBD1 as a possible D gene (5 bases). Germline V gene data show CDR1 as MNHEY and CDR2 as SVGAGI. The CDR3 loop spans 12 amino acids. V was trimmed by 8 bases and J by 6 bases, leaving 14 bases between them. Here the CDR3 DNA reads TGTGCCAGCCAAAGACCACAGGCCGAGCAGTACTTC. This sequence encodes CASQRPQAEQYF.

About this clone: Sequence at one end of the junction differs from germline and may be a read error. This chain joins TRBV12-3 or TRBV12-4 and TRBJ2-3; the match to TRBD2 covers 7 bases. This CDR3 is 13 amino acids long. CDR3 sequence (DNA): TGTGCCAGCAGTCTAGCGACGGGGGGTACGCAGTATTTT. This codes for CASSLATGGTQYF.

The chain joins TRBV10-3 to TRBJ2-3; a possible D gene is TRBD2 (5 bases). V shed 1 base and J shed 6 bases, with 11 bases lying between them. Germline V gives CDR1 ENHRY, CDR2 SYGVKD. This CDR3 is 14 amino acids long. The CDR3 DNA reads as TGTGCCATCAGTGAGTTGGGAAGGGAGGATACGCAGTATTTT. As protein: CAISELGREDTQYF.

The chain combines TRBV9 with TRBJ1-3; 7 nucleotides align to TRBD1. Germline assignment: CDR1 SGDLS and CDR2 YYNGEE. Losses at the gene ends were 0 bases for V and 0 bases for J; bases not matched to a gene: 3. The CDR3 loop spans 16 amino acids. CDR3 nucleotide sequence: TGTGCCAGCAGCGTAGGACAGGGCAACTCTGGAAACACCATATATTTT. Its translation: CASSVGQGNSGNTIYF.

The genes are TRBV4-2 and TRBJ1-1; 8 nucleotides line up with TRBD1. After removal of 4 bases from V and 8 bases from J, the junction contained 15 bases not matched to a gene. Germline V CDR1 and CDR2: LGHNA, YNFKEQ. The CDR3 is 16 residues long. The CDR3 DNA sequence: TGTGCCAGCAGCCGCATTGGGACAGGCAACCGGGGAGAAGCTTTCTTT. Amino acids: CASSRIGTGNRGEAFF.

V is TRBV19 and J is TRBJ1-1; D is perhaps TRBD1 (6 bases). CDR1 and CDR2 from the germline V gene are LNHDA and SQIVND (reference sequence). V was pared by 11 bases and J by 5 bases, with 15 bases between. The CDR3 spans 12 residues. The CDR3 here is CASGGLSTEAFF. The CDR3 coding sequence is TGTGCCTCGGGGGGGCTGAGTACTGAAGCTTTCTTT. The whole variable domain, filled in from reference TRBV19 and TRBJ1-1, reads DGGITQSPKYLFRKEGQNVTLSCEQNLNHDAMYWYRQDPGQGLRLIYYSQIVNDFQKGDIAEGYSVSREKKESFPLTVTSAQKNPTAFYLCASGGLSTEAFFGQGTRLTVV.

The rearrangement links TRBV7-6 to TRBJ2-2, with a weak D call TRBD2 (6 bases). Germline CDR1 SGHVS, CDR2 FNYEAQ. The CDR3 runs to 16 residues. V was cut by 3 bases and J by 8 bases, with 19 bases left in between. The DNA of the CDR3 is TGTGCCAGCAGCTTTCTTGACAGACTAGATGGTGGGGAGCTGTTTTTT. Protein product: CASSFLDRLDGGELFF.

The rearrangement joins TRBV29-1 to TRBJ1-2, with no clear D. This CDR3 comprises 14 residues. V was clipped by 4 bases and J by 0 bases, with 12 bases between them. The germline V gene has CDR1 SQVTM and CDR2 ANQGSEA. CDR3 sequence: CSVGGAVANYGYTF. The CDR3 DNA reads as TGCAGCGTTGGGGGAGCAGTGGCTAACTATGGCTACACCTTC.

CDR3 sequence reads: CASSIVGQDYGYTF. For the CDR3, the DNA is TGTGCCAGTAGTATAGTTGGACAGGACTATGGCTACACCTTC. This chain uses TRBV19 with TRBJ1-2, with TRBD1 matching over 7 bases. Germline V gives CDR1 LNHDA, CDR2 SQIVND (reference sequence). The V segment lost 1 base and the J segment 3 bases; nucleotides outside the gene matches: 2. CDR3 length: 14 amino acids.

This clone has a single count. The CDR3 reads CASSQDFKRESTDTQYF. For the CDR3, the DNA is TGTGCCAGCAGCCAAGATTTCAAGCGGGAAAGCACAGATACGCAGTATTTT. The rearrangement links TRBV4-2 to TRBJ2-3; 7 bases are shared with TRBD2. The CDR3 has 17 residues. V gave up 0 bases and J gave up 0 bases; unmatched junction bases: 6. CDR1 is LGHNA and CDR2 is YNFKEQ in the germline V gene.

The V gene is TRBV19, the J gene TRBJ2-2; the match to TRBD1 covers 10 bases. The CDR3 is 15 residues long. The V segment lost 5 bases and the J segment 4 bases; nucleotides outside the gene matches: 4. Germline loops: CDR1 LNHDA, CDR2 SQIVND (reference sequence). CDR3 sequence reads: CASSRQGALTGELFF. Written as DNA, the CDR3 is TGTGCCAGTAGTCGACAGGGGGCTCTCACCGGGGAGCTGTTTTTT.